These 16 T cell receptor beta chains were all obtained from the same sample, sequenced in a study of blood T cell repertoires in COVID-19. Profiled with immunoSEQ multiplex PCR; TCRdb holds only in-frame clones, not every one. Counted here are about 44,000 clones, about nine tenths occurring once; the ten biggest clones make up 15% to 19%. The sample was peripheral blood. The receptor source for this set is an older man with active COVID-19.

This clone was seen just once. The rearrangement links TRBV7-2 to TRBJ2-2; 7 bases match TRBD1. The trim removed 4 bases at V and 7 bases at J, leaving 6 bases unmatched. The CDR3 contains 14 residues. Germline assignment: CDR1 SGHTA and CDR2 FQGNSA. This CDR3 reads CASSSDRDVGELFF. The CDR3 DNA reads TGTGCCAGCAGCTCTGACAGGGATGTCGGGGAGCTGTTTTTT.

The rearrangement joins TRBV28 to TRBJ2-3, with 8 nucleotides matching TRBD2. Germline V lookup: CDR1 MDHEN, CDR2 SYDVKM. V gave up 4 bases and J gave up 6 bases; unmatched junction bases: 15. The CDR3 contains 17 residues. The CDR3 DNA reads as TGTGCCAGCAGTTATCCCCGTAGCGGGGAGCATCCGGATACGCAGTATTTT. Translation: CASSYPRSGEHPDTQYF.

The chain recombines TRBV7-6 with TRBJ2-1, with D tentatively TRBD2 (6 bases). Germline CDR1 SGHVS, CDR2 FNYEAQ. Trimming removed 5 bases at V and 6 bases at J, with 14 bases between. The CDR3 length is 14 residues. The CDR3 bases are TGTGCCAGCAGCCCGGGACTCAGACTCAATGAGCAGTTCTTC. Translation: CASSPGLRLNEQFF.

V is TRBV6-6 and J is TRBJ1-3; TRBD1 matches at 10 bases. Trimming removed 6 bases from V and 5 bases from J; junction bases left unmatched: 7. The germline V gene encodes CDR1 MNHNY and CDR2 SVGAGI (reference sequence). The length of the CDR3 is 15 residues. CDR3 residues: CASRPMGQGRNTIYF. For the CDR3, the DNA is TGTGCCAGCAGACCAATGGGACAGGGGAGAAACACCATATATTTT.

Only one count was recorded for this clone. DNA for the CDR3: TGTGCCAGCAGTGAAGACAGGGGCTCGTTCGGCTACACCTTC. Translated, it gives CASSEDRGSFGYTF. The chain links TRBV25-1 to TRBJ1-2, with 8 nucleotides matching TRBD1. With 2 bases clipped from V and 8 bases from J, the junction kept 7 bases outside the gene matches. Germline CDR1 MGHDK, CDR2 SYGVNS. CDR3 length: 14 residues.

The chain links TRBV19 to TRBJ1-1, with 8 positions matching TRBD1. Germline V gives CDR1 LNHDA, CDR2 SQIVND (reference sequence). The trim removed 1 base at V and 10 bases at J, leaving 2 bases unmatched. The CDR3 has 12 amino acids. CDR3 bases: TGTGCCAGTAGTATAGCAGGGACAGGAGCTTTCTTT. Its translation: CASSIAGTGAFF.

The chain joins TRBV10-2 to TRBJ2-5; perhaps TRBD1 as D (5 bases). CDR3 size: 14 residues. V was pared by 4 bases and J by 4 bases, with 13 bases between. Germline CDR1 and CDR2: WSHSY and SAAADI. CDR3 loop: CASSGGSWGETQYF. For the CDR3, the DNA is TGCGCCAGCAGTGGGGGCAGTTGGGGAGAGACCCAGTACTTC.

The chain links TRBV6-2 or TRBV6-3 to TRBJ1-5; 7 bases align to TRBD1. Germline CDR1 reads MNHEY; CDR2 reads SVGEGT. With 0 bases clipped from V and 7 bases from J, the junction kept 15 bases outside the gene matches. The CDR3 sequence is 18 residues long. The chain's CDR3 is CASSYSIGGPGDLQPQHF. The CDR3 DNA is TGTGCCAGCAGTTACTCGATAGGGGGCCCGGGTGATTTGCAGCCCCAGCATTTT.

The chain has TRBV5-1 and TRBJ1-4, with a possible D match to TRBD1 (6 bases). This CDR3 is built from 16 residues. V was pared by 4 bases and J by 0 bases, with 13 bases between. Germline-derived CDR1 and CDR2 are SGHRS and YFSETQ. CDR3 sequence reads: CASSKPQGTTNEKLFF. In nucleotides, the CDR3 is TGCGCCAGCAGCAAACCCCAGGGGACAACTAATGAAAAACTGTTTTTT.

The CDR3 protein is CASSSNRELNSPLHF. The DNA of the CDR3 is TGTGCCAGCAGTTCCAACAGGGAGCTTAATTCACCCCTCCACTTT. This chain uses TRBV6-2 or TRBV6-3 with TRBJ1-6, with D possibly TRBD1 on 6 matching bases. Germline V CDR1 and CDR2: MNHEY, SVGEGT. V was pared by 4 bases and J by 6 bases, with 13 bases between. There are 15 residues in the CDR3.

There are a few counts of this clone. The V and J genes are TRBV5-6 and TRBJ2-5; D is possibly TRBD1 (5 bases). The CDR3 sequence is 13 residues long. The germline V gene has CDR1 SGHDT and CDR2 YYEEEE. V lost 2 bases, J lost 1 base, and 6 bases lay in between. The CDR3 loop reads CASSFDSQETQYF. CDR3 nucleotide sequence: TGTGCCAGCAGCTTCGACAGCCAAGAGACCCAGTACTTC.

The chain links TRBV7-2 to TRBJ2-1; TRBD1 agrees at 9 bases. CDR3 length: 15 amino acids. Trimming at V came to 7 bases and at J to 7 bases, leaving 11 bases not matched to a gene. Germline loops: CDR1 SGHTA, CDR2 FQGNSA. CDR3 nucleotides: TGTGCCAGCACCTTCTCCGGGACAGGGTCAAATGAGCAGTTCTTC. This gives the protein CASTFSGTGSNEQFF.

The count of this clone is one. The J gene is TRBJ2-3, the V gene TRBV24-1; the D gene is possibly TRBD2 (5 bases). Germline V gene lookup returns CDR1 KGHDR and CDR2 SFDVKD. This CDR3 has 16 residues. The V and J ends lost 4 bases and 11 bases respectively, with 24 bases between them. The DNA of the CDR3 is TGTGCCACCAGTGACAACTCAGCGGAACGGCCTCGGGGGCAGTATTTT. It translates to CATSDNSAERPRGQYF.

V gene TRBV10-3 combines with J gene TRBJ2-3; 13 nucleotides agree with TRBD2. With 11 bases clipped from V and 0 bases from J, the junction kept 17 bases outside the gene matches. CDR3 length equals 19 residues. Looked up from germline, CDR1 is ENHRY and CDR2 is SYGVKD. As DNA, the CDR3 is TGTGCCGCGCAGAGTGCGACTAGCGGGGGGCTAGGAAGCACAGATACGCAGTATTTT. The encoded protein is CAAQSATSGGLGSTDTQYF.

The chain uses TRBV27 and TRBJ1-4, with 7 bases matching TRBD1. V lost 6 bases, J lost 4 bases, and 8 bases stayed unmatched. The CDR3 consists of 15 residues. Germline values: CDR1 MNHEY, CDR2 SMNVEV (reference sequence). CDR3 bases: TGTGCCAGCAGGCCGGTAGGGACAGTTAATGAAAAACTGTTTTTT. The encoded protein is CASRPVGTVNEKLFF. Complete variable domain (other parts from reference TRBV27 and TRBJ1-4): EAQVTQNPRYLITVTGKKLTVTCSQNMNHEYMSWYRQDPGLGLRQIYYSMNVEVTDKGDVPEGYKVSRKEKRNFPLILESPSPNQTSLYFCASRPVGTVNEKLFFGSGTQLSVL.

The chain links TRBV19 to TRBJ2-5; the D gene is possibly TRBD2 (5 bases). Germline V gene sequence: CDR1 LNHDA, CDR2 SQIVND (reference sequence). With 6 bases removed from V and 2 bases from J, the gap between germline ends came to 16 bases. The CDR3 runs to 15 residues. The CDR3 spells CASRPSPAEQETQYF. The DNA of the CDR3 is TGTGCCAGTAGGCCTTCCCCAGCGGAACAAGAGACCCAGTACTTC. The full variable domain, in which reference TRBV19 and TRBJ2-5 provide the parts outside the CDR3, is DGGITQSPKYLFRKEGQNVTLSCEQNLNHDAMYWYRQDPGQGLRLIYYSQIVNDFQKGDIAEGYSVSREKKESFPLTVTSAQKNPTAFYLCASRPSPAEQETQYFGPGTRLLVL.